Below, 20 T cell receptor beta chains from the same sample are listed, as sequenced in a study of OX40 agonist ivuxolimab in advanced cancers. Libraries were prepared by immunoSEQ multiplex PCR; TCRdb keeps only in-frame clonotypes and omits some of them. This sample carries about 91,000 clones, 70% to 90% of them seen once, and the ten largest clones take under 0.55%. This sample comprised CD4+ or CD8+ T cells sorted from blood, obtained in a trial of the OX40 agonist ivuxolimab. The receptor source for this set is an adult with an advanced solid tumor such as melanoma, head and neck, liver or kidney cancer.

The J gene is TRBJ1-2, the V gene TRBV9; 12 bases match TRBD1. This CDR3 has 16 residues. V shed 0 bases and J 7 bases; nucleotides not matched to a gene: 7. The V gene's germline CDR1 is SGDLS and CDR2 YYNGEE. Written as DNA, the CDR3 is TGTGCCAGCAGCGTAGTGGGACAGGGGGCTCTTGGTGGCTACACCTTC. Its protein is CASSVVGQGALGGYTF.

The rearrangement joins TRBV6-1 to TRBJ2-2; D may be TRBD2 (5 bases). Looked up from germline, CDR1 is MNHNS and CDR2 is SASEGT. This CDR3 has 13 amino acids. V lost 5 bases to trimming and J lost 5 bases, with 9 bases between them. In DNA, the CDR3 is TGTGCCAGCAGTACCCCGGGAACCGGGGAGCTGTTTTTT. This encodes CASSTPGTGELFF.

This sequence joins TRBV5-1 and TRBJ1-3, with D unresolved. Germline V gives CDR1 SGHRS, CDR2 YFSETQ. This CDR3 comprises 16 residues. V was pared by 4 bases and J by 3 bases, with 17 bases between. CDR3 loop: CASSLSRFQDGNTIYF. The CDR3 DNA follows: TGCGCCAGCAGCCTCTCCAGGTTCCAGGATGGAAACACCATATATTTT.

This chain links TRBV7-2 with TRBJ2-2, with unresolved D. In germline, CDR1 is SGHTA, CDR2 FQGNSA. The CDR3 is 15 amino acids. The ends were cut back, 5 bases at V and 2 bases at J, with 12 bases in the middle. CDR3 in amino acids: CASSLGRANTGELFF. CDR3 nucleotides: TGTGCCAGCAGCCTTGGACGGGCCAACACCGGGGAGCTGTTTTTT.

V is TRBV25-1 and J is TRBJ2-5; weak D call: TRBD2 (6 bases). The CDR3 covers 14 residues. Germline-derived CDR1 and CDR2 are MGHDK and SYGVNS. V was shortened by 10 bases and J by 5 bases, with 20 bases between the two germline ends. CDR3 DNA sequence: TGTGCCACCCGGGGGTTGGGGGTGGACGAGACCCAGTACTTC. Protein sequence: CATRGLGVDETQYF. Complete variable domain (other parts from reference TRBV25-1 and TRBJ2-5): EADIYQTPRYLVIGTGKKITLECSQTMGHDKMYWYQQDPGMELHLIHYSYGVNSTEKGDLSSESTVSRIRTEHFPLTLESARPSHTSQYLCATRGLGVDETQYFGPGTRLLVL.

J is TRBJ2-5 and V is TRBV5-1; maybe TRBD2 (6 bases). The V gene lost 5 bases and the J gene lost 2 bases, with 16 bases spanning the gap. The CDR3 is 15 amino acids. CDR1 SGHRS and CDR2 YFSETQ come from the germline V gene. The CDR3 nucleotides read TGCGCCAGCAGAGGAGGGCCAAACCCTCAAGAGACCCAGTACTTC. Residues: CASRGGPNPQETQYF.

The J gene is TRBJ2-7, the V gene TRBV28; 8 bases line up with TRBD2. Germline V gene data show CDR1 as MDHEN and CDR2 as SYDVKM. This CDR3 comprises 15 residues. V lost 4 bases to trimming and J lost 7 bases; unmatched junction nucleotides: 12. CDR3 nucleotides: TGTGCCAGCAGTTCCCCCCGGGAGGGAGTTTGGGAGCAGTACTTC. Residues: CASSSPREGVWEQYF.

This rearrangement joins TRBV5-4 to TRBJ1-1, with D uncertain. CDR1 and CDR2 from the germline V gene are SGHNT and YYREEE (reference sequence). The V gene lost 0 bases and the J gene lost 6 bases, with 9 bases spanning the gap. The CDR3 is 13 amino acids. CDR3 nucleotides: TGTGCCAGCAGCTTGGATCGGCGGCCTGAAGCTTTCTTT. Translation: CASSLDRRPEAFF.

V usage is TRBV7-3 and J usage is TRBJ2-1; D possibly uses TRBD1 or TRBD2 (5 bases each). Germline V gives CDR1 SGHTA, CDR2 FQGTGA. The CDR3 covers 12 residues. The V end was cut by 4 bases, the J end by 11 bases, with 12 bases between. CDR3 sequence reads: CASSSPEGKQFF. In DNA, the CDR3 is TGTGCCAGCAGCTCCCCTGAGGGGAAGCAGTTCTTC.

This chain connects TRBV6-5 to TRBJ1-2, with D possibly being TRBD1 (5 bases). There are 16 residues in the CDR3. V was trimmed by 0 bases and J by 1 base, leaving 12 bases between them. Germline loops: CDR1 MNHEY, CDR2 SVGAGI. This CDR3 is CASSYSRQRLNYGYTF. CDR3 sequence (DNA): TGTGCCAGCAGTTACTCGCGACAGCGACTTAACTATGGCTACACCTTC.

This sequence joins TRBV25-1 and TRBJ1-1; TRBD1 matches 9 bases. Trimming at V came to 6 bases and at J to 8 bases, leaving 7 bases not matched to a gene. Per the germline V gene, CDR1 is MGHDK and CDR2 is SYGVNS. The CDR3 totals 13 residues. The CDR3 loop is CASSPRTGEEAFF. CDR3 in DNA: TGTGCCAGCAGCCCCCGGACAGGGGAAGAAGCTTTCTTT.

V is TRBV7-9 and J is TRBJ1-2; D gene ambiguous. V dropped 5 bases and J dropped 4 bases, with 17 bases sitting between them. The CDR3 runs to 15 residues. Germline V CDR1 and CDR2: SEHNR, FQNEAQ (reference sequence). CDR3 amino acids: CASSHAGREVYGYTF. The CDR3 DNA reads as TGTGCCAGCAGCCATGCCGGACGGGAGGTCTATGGCTACACCTTC. Filled out from reference TRBV7-9 and TRBJ1-2, the complete variable domain reads DTGVSQNPRHKITKRGQNVTFRCDPISEHNRLYWYRQTLGQGPEFLTYFQNEAQLEKSRLLSDRFSAERPKGSFSTLEIQRTEQGDSAMYLCASSHAGREVYGYTFGSGTRLTVV.

The V gene is TRBV6-1, the J gene TRBJ2-3; 7 bases are shared with TRBD2. Germline lookup yields CDR1 MNHNS and CDR2 SASEGT. The V gene end was trimmed by 3 bases and the J gene end by 7 bases; junction bases not matched to a gene: 4. This CDR3 is built from 13 residues. The CDR3 protein is CASSEVSGHTQYF. For the CDR3, the DNA is TGTGCCAGCAGTGAGGTTAGCGGGCATACGCAGTATTTT.

This rearrangement joins TRBV6-5 to TRBJ1-1; D is perhaps TRBD1 (6 bases). The V and J ends lost 10 bases and 3 bases respectively, with 12 bases between them. The V gene's germline CDR1 is MNHEY and CDR2 SVGAGI. CDR3 length: 12 residues. In DNA, the CDR3 is TGTGCCACTGCAGGGGATTACACTGAAGCTTTCTTT. This gives the protein CATAGDYTEAFF.

As regards this clone: Other DNA sequences in this specimen translate into the identical CDR3. This rearrangement joins TRBV19 to TRBJ2-7; 7 nucleotides match TRBD1. The CDR3 extends over 13 amino acids. Trimming at V came to 5 bases and at J to 1 base, leaving 2 bases not matched to a gene. CDR1 is LNHDA and CDR2 is SQIVND in the germline V gene (reference sequence). CDR3 region: CASSPTGSYEQYF. The CDR3 DNA reads as TGTGCCAGTAGTCCGACAGGGTCCTACGAGCAGTACTTC. Full variable domain (rest looked up from reference TRBV19 and TRBJ2-7): DGGITQSPKYLFRKEGQNVTLSCEQNLNHDAMYWYRQDPGQGLRLIYYSQIVNDFQKGDIAEGYSVSREKKESFPLTVTSAQKNPTAFYLCASSPTGSYEQYFGPGTRLTVT.

This clone was seen once. V is TRBV5-1 and J is TRBJ2-1; D is uncertain. Germline assignment: CDR1 SGHRS and CDR2 YFSETQ. This CDR3 has 15 amino acids. V lost 0 bases, J lost 4 bases, and 11 bases lay in between. The CDR3 sequence: CASSLVRATYNEQFF. The CDR3 nucleotides are TGCGCCAGCAGCTTGGTCCGGGCTACGTACAATGAGCAGTTCTTC. Using reference TRBV5-1 and TRBJ2-1 for the parts outside the CDR3, the full variable domain is KAGVTQTPRYLIKTRGQQVTLSCSPISGHRSVSWYQQTPGQGLQFLFEYFSETQRNKGNFPGRFSGRQFSNSRSEMNVSTLELGDSALYLCASSLVRATYNEQFFGPGTRLTVL.

The rearrangement links TRBV18 to TRBJ1-1; D gene uncertain. V lost 4 bases and J 3 bases, leaving 12 bases between the germline ends. This CDR3 contains 14 residues. Germline V gives CDR1 KGHSH, CDR2 LQKENI. The DNA for the CDR3 is TGTGCCAGCTCACTGACCCCATTGGACACTGAAGCTTTCTTT. It encodes CASSLTPLDTEAFF.

This clone was seen a few times. The gene calls are TRBV5-1 and TRBJ1-6, with D uncertain. Germline assignment: CDR1 SGHRS and CDR2 YFSETQ. Trimming took off 0 bases at V and 13 bases at J, with 11 bases between the two ends. The CDR3 spans 13 residues. The CDR3 loop reads CASSLGGTLPLHF. The DNA of the CDR3 is TGCGCCAGCAGCTTGGGGGGAACGCTCCCCCTCCACTTT.

This clone is medium-sized within its sample. The gene calls are TRBV5-6 and TRBJ2-3; the D gene is possibly TRBD2 (6 bases). V was trimmed by 4 bases and J by 1 base, leaving 16 bases between them. Germline lookup yields CDR1 SGHDT and CDR2 YYEEEE. The CDR3 contains 16 residues. CDR3 protein: CASSPWTSGGTDTQYF. In nucleotides, the CDR3 is TGTGCCAGCAGCCCCTGGACCTCGGGGGGCACAGATACGCAGTATTTT.

The rearrangement links TRBV6-1 to TRBJ1-2; D gene ambiguous. Trimming took 0 bases from V and 3 from J, leaving 11 bases between them. The CDR3 has 15 residues. In germline, CDR1 is MNHNS, CDR2 SASEGT. In DNA form, the CDR3 reads TGTGCCAGCAGTGAAGCGCTTCCGGGAGACTATGGCTACACCTTC. Residues: CASSEALPGDYGYTF.